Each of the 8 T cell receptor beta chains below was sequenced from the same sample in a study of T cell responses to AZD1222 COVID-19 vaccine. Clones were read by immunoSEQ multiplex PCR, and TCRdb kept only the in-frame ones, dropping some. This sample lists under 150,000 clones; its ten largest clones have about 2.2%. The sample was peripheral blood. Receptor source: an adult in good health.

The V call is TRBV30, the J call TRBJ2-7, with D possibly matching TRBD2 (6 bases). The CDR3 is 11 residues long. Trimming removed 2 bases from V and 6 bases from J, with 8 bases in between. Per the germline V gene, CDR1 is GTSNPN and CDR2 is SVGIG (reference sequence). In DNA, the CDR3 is TGTGCCTGGAGTAGGGACTCCGAGCAGTACTTC. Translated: CAWSRDSEQYF.

CDR3: CASSLVQATDTQYF. Written as DNA, the CDR3 is TGCGCCAGCAGCTTGGTTCAGGCCACAGATACGCAGTATTTT. V gene TRBV5-1 combines with J gene TRBJ2-3, with D unresolved. V was trimmed by 0 bases and J by 2 bases, leaving 7 bases between them. The CDR3 is 14 residues long. Germline V gives CDR1 SGHRS, CDR2 YFSETQ.

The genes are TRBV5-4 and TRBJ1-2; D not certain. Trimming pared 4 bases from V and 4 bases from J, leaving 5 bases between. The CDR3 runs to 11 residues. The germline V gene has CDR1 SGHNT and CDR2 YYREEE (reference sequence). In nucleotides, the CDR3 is TGTGCCAGCAGCCGGGGCTATGGCTACACCTTC. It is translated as CASSRGYGYTF.

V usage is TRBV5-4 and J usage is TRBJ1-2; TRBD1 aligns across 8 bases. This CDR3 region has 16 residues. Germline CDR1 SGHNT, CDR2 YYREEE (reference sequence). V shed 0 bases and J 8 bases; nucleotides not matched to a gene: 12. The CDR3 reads CASSLENDRGPGGYTF. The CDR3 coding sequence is TGTGCCAGCAGCTTGGAGAACGACAGGGGTCCTGGAGGCTACACCTTC. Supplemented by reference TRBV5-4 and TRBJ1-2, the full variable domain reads ETGVTQSPTHLIKTRGQQVTLRCSSQSGHNTVSWYQQALGQGPQFIFQYYREEENGRGNFPPRFSGLQFPNYSSELNVNALELDDSALYLCASSLENDRGPGGYTFGSGTRLTVV.

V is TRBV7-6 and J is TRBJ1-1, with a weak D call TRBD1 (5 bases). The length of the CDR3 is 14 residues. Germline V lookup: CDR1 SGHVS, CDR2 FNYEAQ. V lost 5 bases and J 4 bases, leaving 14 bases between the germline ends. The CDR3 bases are TGTGCCAGCAGCCGGTCGGGGCGGTTCACTGAAGCTTTCTTT. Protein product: CASSRSGRFTEAFF.

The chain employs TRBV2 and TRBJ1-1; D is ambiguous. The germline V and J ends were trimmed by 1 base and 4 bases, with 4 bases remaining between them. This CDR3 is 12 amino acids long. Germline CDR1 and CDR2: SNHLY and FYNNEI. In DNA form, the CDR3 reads TGTGCCAGCAGTGAAGGGGGCACTGAAGCTTTCTTT. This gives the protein CASSEGGTEAFF.

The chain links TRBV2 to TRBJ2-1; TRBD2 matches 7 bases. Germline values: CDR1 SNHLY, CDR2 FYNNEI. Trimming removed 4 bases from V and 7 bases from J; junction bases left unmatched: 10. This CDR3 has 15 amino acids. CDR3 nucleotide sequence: TGTGCCAGCAGTGTTGGTAGCGGGTCTTTGAATGAGCAGTTCTTC. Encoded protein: CASSVGSGSLNEQFF.

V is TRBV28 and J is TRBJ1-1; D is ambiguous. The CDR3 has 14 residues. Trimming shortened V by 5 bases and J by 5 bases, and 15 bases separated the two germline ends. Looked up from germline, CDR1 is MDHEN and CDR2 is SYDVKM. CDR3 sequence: CASSIGLVRTEAFF. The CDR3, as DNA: TGTGCCAGCAGTATTGGACTGGTCCGGACTGAAGCTTTCTTT.